This T cell receptor beta chain was sequenced during a study of T cell repertoires in cytomegalovirus infection (dated by TCRdb to the late 2010s). The study in broad terms: Donor HLA type was relevant to the analysis, as public TCR beta signatures indicated carriage of CMV infection together with the matching HLA type. The research as a whole found: The ex vivo response was dominated by HLA-C-restricted CMV-specific TCR beta clonotypes, which also provided the single most frequent clonotype in two of eight donors. In both this cohort and an independent cohort of 300 to 450 donors, the cumulative frequency of public TCR beta family members distinguished carriers of CMV infection plus the relevant HLA type.

The CDR3 runs 14 amino acids, cysteine and phenylalanine included. The DNA shown is the 42-base CDR3, in frame from base 1. The germline V gene (reference sequence) specifies SEHNR as CDR1 and FQNEAQ as CDR2. V loses 5 bases at its end and J loses 3 bases; junction bases beyond the gene matches: 5. On this clonotype itself: The specificity of this receptor is unknown. No base quality information exists; no much larger clone differs at one position.

Sequencing was carried out with an Illumina HiSeq 1500. TCRdb trimmed public reads at Q25 via fastp, called clones via MiXCR and kept in-frame beta chains. Duplicate CDR3 protein sequences are folded into a single record with the most common DNA and genes. The sample profile shows a few hundred thousand distinct CDR3 sequences; 26% of them were found once. The ten biggest clones cover less than 15% of the sample. The chain was built from TRBV7-9 and TRBJ2-7; 9 central nucleotides agree with TRBD1. The sequence derives from a human donor in good health (CMV status not recorded). Some clones in this sample may be carry-over from other donors' samples. Sequencing was carried out using PBMCs. CDR3 reads: CASSPRTGDYEQYF. The sequence in DNA is TGTGCCAGCAGCCCCCGGACAGGGGACTACGAGCAGTACTTC.